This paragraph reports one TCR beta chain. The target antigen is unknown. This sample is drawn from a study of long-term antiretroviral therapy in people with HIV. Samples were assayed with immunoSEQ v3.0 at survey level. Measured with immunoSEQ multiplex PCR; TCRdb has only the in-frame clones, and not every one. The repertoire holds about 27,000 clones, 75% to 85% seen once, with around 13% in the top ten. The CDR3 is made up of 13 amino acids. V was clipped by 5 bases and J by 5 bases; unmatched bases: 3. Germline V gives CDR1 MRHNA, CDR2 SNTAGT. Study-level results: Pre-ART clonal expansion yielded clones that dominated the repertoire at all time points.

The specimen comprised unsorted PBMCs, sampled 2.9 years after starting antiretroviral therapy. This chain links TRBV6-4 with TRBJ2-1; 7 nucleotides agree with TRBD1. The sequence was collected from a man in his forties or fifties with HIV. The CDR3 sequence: CASSRDSHNEQFF. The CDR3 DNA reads TGTGCCAGCAGTCGGGACAGCCACAATGAGCAGTTCTTC.